Following are 14 T cell receptor beta chains from one sample sequenced in a study of T cell clonality in common variable immunodeficiency (dated by TCRdb to about 2015). The library was produced with the immunoSEQ multiplex PCR assay. TCRdb retrieved this table from immuneACCESS and kept in-frame rearrangements only. Not all clones are present; in checked studies, unresolved V genes account for under half, and no reason is known for the remainder. Listed for this sample are roughly 14,000 clones, none observed only a single time. The ten largest clonotypes hold about 12% of the sample. Their recognized antigens are unknown. On the study overall, not on this receptor specifically: CVID TCRbeta sequences were reported to have fewer deletions and N-nucleotide insertions and to lack highly modified clones with 13 or more V deletions.

Sequencing was performed on peripheral blood mononuclear cells. The receptors come from a human donor with common variable immunodeficiency.

This clone was observed at least ten times. The read comes to an end 3 residues before the CDR3 does, leaving the germline J gene to fill in the end. The chain employs TRBV7-3 and TRBJ2-5, with TRBD1 identical over 9 bases. The CDR3 loop spans 15 amino acids. Germline-derived CDR1 and CDR2 are SGHTA and FQGTGA. Unmatched junction bases numbered 6, after V lost 2 bases and J lost 5 bases. The CDR3 DNA, read in part, is TGTGCCAGCAGCTTACAAGGGACAGGGTTGGAGACC. The encoded protein is CASSLQGTGLET. The whole CDR3 is CASSLQGTGLETQYF.

A note on this clone: The missing CDR3 end, 3 residues past where the read stops, is filled in from the germline J gene. The gene calls are TRBV2 and TRBJ1-6; 10 bases align to TRBD1. CDR1 and CDR2 (germline): SNHLY, FYNNEI. With 6 bases clipped from V and 10 bases from J, the junction kept 6 bases outside the gene matches. CDR3 length: 14 amino acids. CDR3 bases read: TGTGCCAGCAGGAGGGACAGGGGAGGCTCACCC. It yields the protein CASRRDRGGSP. Given in full, the CDR3 is CASRRDRGGSPLHF.

This clone appeared a few times. The CDR3 extends 3 residues past the end of the read, so its final part is completed from the germline J gene. The V and J genes are TRBV20-1 and TRBJ2-1; a weak D match, TRBD1 (5 bases). CDR1 DFQATT and CDR2 SNEGSKA come from the germline V gene (reference sequence). Trimming removed 1 base from V and 7 bases from J, with 14 bases in between. The CDR3 extends over 14 amino acids. The CDR3 reads CSARVRQGFNEQFF. The covered CDR3 bases are TGCAGTGCTAGAGTTCGGCAGGGTTTTAATGAG.

This clone was recorded many times. Read coverage stops 3 residues before the CDR3 terminus; the germline J gene supplies the remainder. V usage is TRBV18 and J usage is TRBJ1-2, with D possibly being TRBD1 (5 bases). V lost 6 bases to trimming and J lost 0 bases, with 14 bases between them. The V gene's germline CDR1 is KGHSH and CDR2 LQKENI. This CDR3 has 15 amino acids. The covered CDR3 bases are TGTGCCAGCTCGGGCAGGGAGAGAGCTAACTATGGC. This translates into CASSGRERANYG. From start to end, the CDR3 is CASSGRERANYGYTF.

This clone was detected many times. The read comes to an end 3 residues before the CDR3 does, leaving the germline J gene to fill in the end. The chain has TRBV2 and TRBJ2-1; 8 positions agree with TRBD2. V dropped 5 bases and J dropped 3; count of bases not matched to a gene: 6. This CDR3 spans 15 amino acids. The germline V gene has CDR1 SNHLY and CDR2 FYNNEI. CDR3 DNA, as far as it was read: TGTGCCAGCAGTACCGGGACTAGTAGCTACAATGAG. Amino acid sequence: CASSTGTSSYNE. The entire CDR3 is CASSTGTSSYNEQFF.

This clone was counted only a few times. The read terminates 3 residues ahead of where the CDR3 ends, so the germline J gene completes it. V gene TRBV19 combines with J gene TRBJ1-6; D call uncertain. The CDR3 sequence is 14 residues long. Germline V gives CDR1 LNHDA, CDR2 SQIVND (reference sequence). V was trimmed by 3 bases and J by 7 bases, leaving 10 bases between them. The CDR3 protein is CASSMREQNSPLHF. The CDR3 bases that were read are TGTGCCAGTAGTATGCGGGAGCAGAATTCACCC. The entire variable domain, with the rest obtained from reference TRBV19 and TRBJ1-6, is as follows: DGGITQSPKYLFRKEGQNVTLSCEQNLNHDAMYWYRQDPGQGLRLIYYSQIVNDFQKGDIAEGYSVSREKKESFPLTVTSAQKNPTAFYLCASSMREQNSPLHFGNGTRLTVT.

The sample holds a few counts of this clone. The covered CDR3 bases are TGTGCCAGTAGTATTGAACTAGCGGACTGGAGCTCCTACAATGAG. Translated, it gives CASSIELADWSSYNE. The entire CDR3 sequence reads CASSIELADWSSYNEQFF. This rearrangement joins TRBV19 to TRBJ2-1, with 8 bases identical to TRBD2. The CDR3 goes on 3 residues after the read ends, and that part is filled in from the germline J gene. The CDR3 has 18 amino acids. J lost 0 bases, V lost 3 bases, and 10 bases had no gene match. Germline V gene lookup returns CDR1 LNHDA and CDR2 SQIVND (reference sequence).

This clone has only a few counts. The read comes to an end 3 residues before the CDR3 does, leaving the germline J gene to fill in the end. V gene TRBV30 combines with J gene TRBJ1-6; the D is unclear. This CDR3 comprises 14 residues. The V gene lost 4 bases and the J gene lost 3 bases, with 10 bases spanning the gap. The germline gives CDR1 GTSNPN, CDR2 SVGIG (reference sequence). The CDR3 spells CAWKTEVYNSPLHF. The DNA read from the CDR3 is TGTGCCTGGAAGACTGAGGTCTATAATTCACCC.

Remarks on this clone: Read coverage stops 3 residues before the CDR3 terminus; the germline J gene supplies the remainder. The chain joins TRBV11-2 to TRBJ1-1; a weak D match, TRBD1 (5 bases). The CDR3 has 13 amino acids. Germline loops: CDR1 SGHAT, CDR2 FQNNGV. Partial CDR3 DNA: TGTGCCAGCAGCCCATTAGGGTTGGGACTA. Amino acid sequence: CASSPLGLGL. The entire CDR3 protein is CASSPLGLGLAFF.

This clone came up a few times. The CDR3 end lies 3 residues beyond the end of the read and is filled in from the germline J gene. The J gene is TRBJ1-1, the V gene TRBV19; weak D call: TRBD1 (5 bases). The CDR3 totals 13 residues. The V gene lost 5 bases and the J gene lost 4 bases, with 11 bases spanning the gap. Germline CDR1 LNHDA, CDR2 SQIVND (reference sequence). The sequenced CDR3 bases are TGTGCCAGTAGTTTGGGGACTAGCACTGAA. Its protein product is CASSLGTSTE. The full CDR3 is CASSLGTSTEAFF.

This clone was counted many times. The missing CDR3 end, 3 residues past where the read stops, is filled in from the germline J gene. The chain joins TRBV7-3 to TRBJ1-6; tentative D call: TRBD1 (5 bases). This CDR3 region has 14 residues. Germline CDR1 reads SGHTA; CDR2 reads FQGTGA. V lost 5 bases, J lost 9 bases, and 14 bases lay in between. CDR3 amino acids: CASSLMGQGSPLHF. The sequenced part of the CDR3 DNA is TGTGCCAGCAGCCTAATGGGGCAGGGTTCACCC.

A note on this clone: The CDR3 end is not reached by the read, which stops 3 residues before it; the germline J gene fills it in. V is TRBV19 and J is TRBJ2-5; 7 bases match TRBD1. The CDR3 extends over 13 amino acids. The V gene's germline CDR1 is LNHDA and CDR2 SQIVND (reference sequence). Trimming removed 6 bases from V and 5 bases from J; junction bases left unmatched: 6. The CDR3 spells CASSRGSSETQYF. The DNA read from the CDR3 is TGTGCCAGTAGCAGGGGGTCTTCGGAGACC.

This clone was recorded at least ten times. The read terminates 3 residues ahead of where the CDR3 ends, so the germline J gene completes it. The chain is built from TRBV5-4 and TRBJ1-2, with 7 bases matching TRBD1. Losses at the gene ends were 6 bases for V and 7 bases for J; bases not matched to a gene: 6. The CDR3 sequence is 12 residues long. The germline gives CDR1 SGHNT, CDR2 YYREEE (reference sequence). The CDR3 reads CASTTGVGGYTF. The sequenced part of the CDR3 DNA is TGTGCCAGCACTACAGGGGTGGGTGGC.

This clone was counted only a few times. The CDR3 goes on 3 residues after the read ends, and that part is filled in from the germline J gene. The rearrangement joins TRBV5-1 to TRBJ2-7; 11 bases line up with TRBD2. This CDR3 has 15 amino acids. The junction had 3 bases not matched to a gene; V was cut back by 4 bases and J by 0 bases. In germline, CDR1 is SGHRS, CDR2 YFSETQ. CDR3 DNA (partial): TGCGCCAGCAGCGCAACTAGCGGGAGCTCCTACGAG. Translating it yields CASSATSGSSYE. The full-length CDR3 reads as CASSATSGSSYEQYF.